These 24 T cell receptor beta chains came from one sample sequenced in a study of blood T cell repertoires in COVID-19. Method: immunoSEQ multiplex PCR; TCRdb's copy keeps in-frame clones and lacks some. Counted here are approximately 290,000 clones, about nine tenths occurring once; the ten biggest clones make up roughly 2%. The sequencing input was peripheral blood. These receptors all come from a man aged 18-30 years with active or convalescent COVID-19.

The chain recombines TRBV15 with TRBJ2-1; 11 nucleotides align to TRBD2. This CDR3 contains 19 residues. The ends lost 9 bases at V and 2 bases at J; junction bases unmatched: 18. The germline CDR1 and CDR2 sequences are LNHNV and YYDKDF (reference sequence). CDR3 DNA: TGTGCCACTCATCACGGAAGGCTAGCGGGAGGCTCAACCTACAATGAGCAGTTCTTC. This encodes CATHHGRLAGGSTYNEQFF.

The chain is built from TRBV29-1 and TRBJ1-2; perhaps TRBD1 as D (6 bases). Looked up from germline, CDR1 is SQVTM and CDR2 is ANQGSEA. Trimming shortened V by 0 bases and J by 8 bases, and 19 bases separated the two germline ends. This CDR3 comprises 15 residues. In DNA form, the CDR3 reads TGCAGCGTTGAAGATCCTGGCAGGGGTGCTTGGGGCTACACCTTC. Translating it yields CSVEDPGRGAWGYTF.

The chain links TRBV20-1 to TRBJ2-3, with D possibly TRBD2 on 6 matching bases. V dropped 4 bases and J dropped 2 bases, with 22 bases sitting between them. CDR1 is DFQATT, CDR2 SNEGSKA, per germline (reference sequence). CDR3 length: 17 residues. CDR3: CSANDPGGRRDTDTQYF. The CDR3 nucleotides read TGCAGTGCTAATGACCCGGGTGGCAGGAGGGACACAGATACGCAGTATTTT.

The V call is TRBV5-1, the J call TRBJ2-6; D remains ambiguous. Germline CDR1 is SGHRS and CDR2 is YFSETQ. The CDR3 consists of 17 residues. Trimming stripped 0 bases from V and 0 bases from J, with 10 bases between. This CDR3 reads CASSLAPGPSGANVLTF. The CDR3 DNA reads TGCGCCAGCAGCTTGGCCCCAGGCCCCTCTGGGGCCAACGTCCTGACTTTC.

The CDR3 nucleotides read TGTGCCAGCAGCTTGTTAAAGAACACTGAAGCTTTCTTT. It is translated as CASSLLKNTEAFF. The J gene is TRBJ1-1, the V gene TRBV5-4, with D hard to call. V lost 1 base and J 1 base, leaving 5 bases between the germline ends. CDR1 is SGHNT, CDR2 YYREEE, per germline (reference sequence). The CDR3 is 13 amino acids.

The V and J genes are TRBV5-1 and TRBJ1-4, with D possibly TRBD1 on 6 matching bases. V was clipped by 0 bases and J by 7 bases, with 16 bases between them. Germline V gives CDR1 SGHRS, CDR2 YFSETQ. CDR3 size: 16 residues. The DNA of the CDR3 is TGCGCCAGCAGCTTGGTATGGACAGTCTCGCCTGAAAAACTGTTTTTT. Translation gives CASSLVWTVSPEKLFF.

The V call is TRBV13, the J call TRBJ2-1; D is undetermined. The germline CDR1 and CDR2 sequences are PRHDT and FYEKMQ (reference sequence). V was pared by 2 bases and J by 9 bases, with 14 bases between. This CDR3 has 14 amino acids. The CDR3 sequence: CASSLISYPSEQFF. CDR3 in DNA: TGTGCCAGCAGCTTAATATCTTACCCGAGTGAGCAGTTCTTC.

This clone was counted once. The V gene is TRBV28, the J gene TRBJ2-1, with D perhaps matching TRBD2 (6 bases). CDR1 is MDHEN, CDR2 SYDVKM, per germline. The CDR3 runs to 14 residues. Trimming removed 3 bases at V and 4 bases at J, with 10 bases between. The CDR3 nucleotides are TGTGCCAGCAGTTTGCGGACTAAATACAATGAGCAGTTCTTC. It translates to CASSLRTKYNEQFF. Looking up the rest from reference TRBV28 and TRBJ2-1 gives the full variable domain: DVKVTQSSRYLVKRTGEKVFLECVQDMDHENMFWYRQDPGLGLRLIYFSYDVKMKEKGDIPEGYSVSREKKERFSLILESASTNQTSMYLCASSLRTKYNEQFFGPGTRLTVL.

The rearrangement links TRBV6-5 to TRBJ1-1; no clear D gene. The germline gives CDR1 MNHEY, CDR2 SVGAGI. This CDR3 contains 15 residues. V was cut by 6 bases and J by 1 base, with 15 bases left in between. DNA of the CDR3: TGTGCCAGCAGCCTCCTAGGACTTCCGAACACTGAAGCTTTCTTT. This sequence encodes CASSLLGLPNTEAFF.

V usage is TRBV7-2 and J usage is TRBJ2-7; D possibly corresponds to TRBD1 (5 bases). Germline-derived CDR1 and CDR2 are SGHTA and FQGNSA. The CDR3 has 15 residues. V lost 5 bases and J lost 3, with 17 bases in between. The DNA for the CDR3 is TGTGCCAGCAGCCTTCCGGGCAGGGCCCTCTACGAGCAGTACTTC. Residues: CASSLPGRALYEQYF.

V usage is TRBV11-3 and J usage is TRBJ2-7; 9 bases are shared with TRBD1. Germline V CDR1 and CDR2: SGHNT, YENEEA. J lost 1 base, V lost 5 bases, and 6 bases had no gene match. The CDR3 covers 15 residues. CDR3 nucleotide sequence: TGTGCCAGCAGCCCGGGACAGGGCGCGTCCTACGAGCAGTACTTC. It codes for CASSPGQGASYEQYF. Drawing the rest from reference TRBV11-3 and TRBJ2-7, the complete variable domain is EAGVVQSPRYKIIEKKQPVAFWCNPISGHNTLYWYLQNLGQGPELLIRYENEEAVDDSQLPKDRFSAERLKGVDSTLKIQPAELGDSAVYLCASSPGQGASYEQYFGPGTRLTVT.

The V gene is TRBV4-3, the J gene TRBJ1-1; 7 nucleotides match TRBD1. The germline gives CDR1 LGHNA, CDR2 YSLEER. This CDR3 is 15 amino acids long. Trimming cost V 0 bases and J 3 bases; bases outside gene matches: 4. CDR3 region: CASSQDNRGHTEAFF. CDR3 sequence (DNA): TGCGCCAGCAGCCAAGATAACAGGGGCCACACTGAAGCTTTCTTT.

The CDR3 here is CASSPGQGPLSYNEQFF. Here the CDR3 DNA reads TGCGCCAGCAGCCCCGGACAGGGGCCACTGTCCTACAATGAGCAGTTCTTC. J is TRBJ2-1 and V is TRBV5-1; TRBD1 matches at 9 bases. Germline trimming cut 4 bases from V and 1 base from J; bases unmatched to any gene: 9. Germline V gene sequence: CDR1 SGHRS, CDR2 YFSETQ. CDR3 length equals 17 residues.

The rearrangement links TRBV7-9 to TRBJ2-3; 10 bases map to TRBD2. V shed 5 bases, J shed 2 bases, and the junction held 7 bases outside the gene matches. CDR3 length equals 16 residues. From germline, CDR1 is SEHNR and CDR2 FQNEAQ (reference sequence). CDR3 sequence: CASSPSSGSFTDTQYF. Here the CDR3 DNA reads TGTGCCAGCAGCCCATCTAGCGGGAGCTTCACAGATACGCAGTATTTT.

This rearrangement joins TRBV3-1 (or the pseudogene TRBV3-2) to TRBJ1-5, with D uncertain. This CDR3 region has 13 residues. Trimming removed 0 bases from V and 6 bases from J, with 6 bases in between. CDR1 and CDR2 from the germline V gene are LGHDT and YNNKEL (reference sequence). DNA for the CDR3: TGTGCCAGCAGCCAAGATCCGGTTCAGCCCCAGCATTTT. Protein product: CASSQDPVQPQHF.

The chain combines TRBV5-1 with TRBJ1-2, with 11 bases fitting TRBD1. Germline V lookup: CDR1 SGHRS, CDR2 YFSETQ. The V gene end was trimmed by 6 bases and the J gene end by 5 bases; junction bases not matched to a gene: 3. The CDR3 is 13 amino acids. CDR3 DNA: TGCGCCAGCACAGGGACAGGGGGTTATGGCTACACCTTC. This translates into CASTGTGGYGYTF.

The chain recombines TRBV28 with TRBJ1-1; D is ambiguous. V was pared by 3 bases and J by 8 bases, with 4 bases between. This CDR3 has 10 amino acids. Germline values: CDR1 MDHEN, CDR2 SYDVKM. CDR3 nucleotides: TGTGCCAGCAGTTTTAGAGAAGCTTTCTTT. It codes for CASSFREAFF.

V is TRBV5-1 and J is TRBJ1-1; 7 nucleotides align to TRBD1. The CDR3 runs to 14 residues. Germline V gene data show CDR1 as SGHRS and CDR2 as YFSETQ. V trimming: 4 bases; J trimming: 3 bases; junction bases outside the gene matches: 6. This CDR3 is CASSPGQVDTEAFF. The CDR3 coding sequence is TGCGCCAGCAGCCCAGGACAGGTGGACACTGAAGCTTTCTTT.

The rearrangement links TRBV29-1 to TRBJ2-7, with D possibly being TRBD1 (6 bases). V was pared by 1 base and J by 2 bases, with 12 bases between. The germline V gene encodes CDR1 SQVTM and CDR2 ANQGSEA. This CDR3 spans 14 amino acids. The CDR3 DNA follows: TGCAGCGTTGAAGGCGGAACAGGGACCTACGAGCAGTACTTC. Translating it yields CSVEGGTGTYEQYF.

CDR3: CASSASDRVKGYTF. The CDR3 DNA follows: TGTGCCAGCAGCGCCTCGGACAGGGTAAAAGGCTACACCTTC. The chain employs TRBV5-6 and TRBJ1-2; 8 bases line up with TRBD1. The CDR3 length is 14 residues. Germline V CDR1 and CDR2: SGHDT, YYEEEE. Trimming took 4 bases from V and 8 from J; bases not matched to a gene: 10.

The chain recombines TRBV11-2 with TRBJ2-4; perhaps TRBD1 as D (5 bases). This CDR3 has 15 amino acids. Trimming removed 1 base from V and 2 bases from J, with 9 bases in between. From germline, CDR1 is SGHAT and CDR2 FQNNGV. The CDR3 loop reads CASSLVWGPKNIQYF. In nucleotides, the CDR3 is TGTGCCAGCAGCTTAGTGTGGGGCCCCAAAAACATTCAGTACTTC.

The V and J genes are TRBV5-1 and TRBJ2-5; TRBD1 agrees at 10 bases. Germline values: CDR1 SGHRS, CDR2 YFSETQ. The junction had 5 bases not matched to a gene; V was cut back by 4 bases and J by 5 bases. The CDR3 sequence is 14 residues long. DNA of the CDR3: TGCGCCAGCAGCACAGGACAGGGGGAGGAGACCCAGTACTTC. It specifies CASSTGQGEETQYF.

This clone was recorded a few times. This chain links TRBV6-6 with TRBJ2-2, with a weak D call TRBD1 (6 bases). Trimming left V 2 bases short and J 7 bases short, with 8 bases between. Per the germline V gene, CDR1 is MNHNY and CDR2 is SVGAGI (reference sequence). CDR3 size: 13 residues. CDR3 sequence reads: CASSYEGVGELFF. CDR3 DNA sequence: TGTGCCAGCAGTTACGAGGGGGTCGGGGAGCTGTTTTTT.

The chain joins TRBV5-3 to TRBJ2-7; D uncertain. TRBV5-3 is filed as an ORF, its function uncertain. The CDR3 runs 10 residues. Trimming took 3 bases from V and 7 from J, leaving 5 bases between them. The chain's CDR3 is CARSSVEQYF. As DNA, the CDR3 is TGTGCCAGAAGCTCGGTGGAGCAGTACTTC.